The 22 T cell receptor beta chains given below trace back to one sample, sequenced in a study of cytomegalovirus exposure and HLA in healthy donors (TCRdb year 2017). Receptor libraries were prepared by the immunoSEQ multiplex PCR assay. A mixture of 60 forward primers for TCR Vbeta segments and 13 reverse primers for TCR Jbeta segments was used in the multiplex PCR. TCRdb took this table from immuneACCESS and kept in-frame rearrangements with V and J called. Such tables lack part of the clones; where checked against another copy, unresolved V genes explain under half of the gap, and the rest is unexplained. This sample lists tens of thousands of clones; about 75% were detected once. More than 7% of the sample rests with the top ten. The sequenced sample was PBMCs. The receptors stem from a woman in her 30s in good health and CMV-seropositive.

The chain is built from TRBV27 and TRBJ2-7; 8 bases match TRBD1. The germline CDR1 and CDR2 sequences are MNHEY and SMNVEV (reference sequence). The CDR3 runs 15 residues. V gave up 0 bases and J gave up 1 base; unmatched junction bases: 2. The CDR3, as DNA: TGTGCCAGCAGTTTATCCGGACAGGGATCCTACGAGCAGTACTTC. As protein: CASSLSGQGSYEQYF.

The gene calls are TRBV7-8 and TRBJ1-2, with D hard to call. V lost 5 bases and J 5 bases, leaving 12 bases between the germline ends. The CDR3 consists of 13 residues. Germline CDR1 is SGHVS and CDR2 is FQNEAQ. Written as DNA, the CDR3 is TGTGCCAGCAGCCCAGAGGCCTCTTATGGCTACACCTTC. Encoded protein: CASSPEASYGYTF.

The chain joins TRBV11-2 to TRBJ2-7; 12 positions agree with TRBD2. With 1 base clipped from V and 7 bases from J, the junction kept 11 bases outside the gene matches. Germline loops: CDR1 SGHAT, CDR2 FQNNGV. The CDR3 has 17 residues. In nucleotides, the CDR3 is TGTGCCAGCAGCTTAGTTCCTAGCGGGAGGGCCTGGAGGGAGCAGTACTTC. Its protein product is CASSLVPSGRAWREQYF.

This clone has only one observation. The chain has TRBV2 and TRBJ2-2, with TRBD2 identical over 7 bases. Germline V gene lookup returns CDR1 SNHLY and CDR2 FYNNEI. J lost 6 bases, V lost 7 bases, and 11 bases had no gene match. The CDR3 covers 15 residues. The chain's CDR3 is CASTPRGSFAGELFF. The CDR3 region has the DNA TGTGCCAGCACCCCGCGGGGGTCTTTTGCCGGGGAGCTGTTTTTT.

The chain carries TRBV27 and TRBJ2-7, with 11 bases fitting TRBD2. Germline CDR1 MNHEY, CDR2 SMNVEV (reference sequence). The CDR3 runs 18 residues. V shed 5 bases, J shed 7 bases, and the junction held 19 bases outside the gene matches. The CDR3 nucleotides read TGTGCCAGCAGTCCGACTATGACGCAACTAGCGGGAGTTCGAGAGCAGTACTTC. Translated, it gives CASSPTMTQLAGVREQYF.

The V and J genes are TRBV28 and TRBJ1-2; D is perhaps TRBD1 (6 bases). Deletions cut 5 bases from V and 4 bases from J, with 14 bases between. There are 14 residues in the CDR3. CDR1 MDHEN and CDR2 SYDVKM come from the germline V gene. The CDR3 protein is CASSTWDTSYGYTF. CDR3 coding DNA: TGTGCCAGCAGTACATGGGACACCAGCTATGGCTACACCTTC.

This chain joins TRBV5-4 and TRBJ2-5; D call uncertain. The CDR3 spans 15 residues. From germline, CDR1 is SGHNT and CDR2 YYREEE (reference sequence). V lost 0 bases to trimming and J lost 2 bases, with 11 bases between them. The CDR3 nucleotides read TGTGCCAGCAGCTTGGAATCGAGGTTTCAAGAGACCCAGTACTTC. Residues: CASSLESRFQETQYF.

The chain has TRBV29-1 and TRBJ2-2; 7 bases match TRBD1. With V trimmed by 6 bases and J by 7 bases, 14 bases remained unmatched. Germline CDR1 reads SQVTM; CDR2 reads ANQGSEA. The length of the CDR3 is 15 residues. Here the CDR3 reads CSVLDREKADGELFF. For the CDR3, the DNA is TGCAGCGTCCTAGACAGGGAAAAGGCGGACGGGGAGCTGTTTTTT.

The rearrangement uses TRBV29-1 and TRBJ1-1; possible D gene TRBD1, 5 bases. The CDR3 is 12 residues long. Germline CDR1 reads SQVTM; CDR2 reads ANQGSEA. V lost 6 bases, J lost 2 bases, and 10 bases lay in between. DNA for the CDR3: TGCAGCGTCGCGACAGCTAACACTGAAGCTTTCTTT. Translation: CSVATANTEAFF.

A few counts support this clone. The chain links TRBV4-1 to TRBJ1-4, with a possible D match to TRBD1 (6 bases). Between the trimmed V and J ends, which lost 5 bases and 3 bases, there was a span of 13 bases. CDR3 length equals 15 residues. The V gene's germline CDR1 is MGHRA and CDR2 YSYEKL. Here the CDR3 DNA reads TGCGCCAGCAGCGATTCCGGGACACCTAATGAAAAACTGTTTTTT. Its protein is CASSDSGTPNEKLFF.

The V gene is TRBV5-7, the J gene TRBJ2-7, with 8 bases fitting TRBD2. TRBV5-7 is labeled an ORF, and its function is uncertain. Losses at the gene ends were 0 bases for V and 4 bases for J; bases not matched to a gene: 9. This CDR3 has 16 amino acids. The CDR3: CASSLAQRETSYEQYF. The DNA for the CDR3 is TGTGCCAGCAGCTTGGCGCAGCGGGAGACCTCGTACGAGCAGTACTTC.

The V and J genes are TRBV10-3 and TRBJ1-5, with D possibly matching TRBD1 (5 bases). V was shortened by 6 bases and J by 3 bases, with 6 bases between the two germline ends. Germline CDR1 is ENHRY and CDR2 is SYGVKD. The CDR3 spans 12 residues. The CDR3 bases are TGTGCCATCAGACAGGACAATCAGCCCCAGCATTTT. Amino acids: CAIRQDNQPQHF.

The CDR3 reads CASSSDRGIGTEAFF. The CDR3 DNA sequence: TGTGCCAGCAGCTCGGACAGGGGAATAGGCACTGAAGCTTTCTTT. The chain combines TRBV5-6 with TRBJ1-1; 9 nucleotides agree with TRBD1. The germline CDR1 and CDR2 sequences are SGHDT and YYEEEE. This CDR3 has 15 residues. V was pared by 3 bases and J by 4 bases, with 7 bases of the junction left unmatched.

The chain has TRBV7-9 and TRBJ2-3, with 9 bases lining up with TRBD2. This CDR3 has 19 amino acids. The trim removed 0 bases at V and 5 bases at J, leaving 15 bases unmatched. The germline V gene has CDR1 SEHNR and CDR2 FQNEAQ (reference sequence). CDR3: CASSLAPLAGVVKGDTQYF. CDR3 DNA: TGTGCCAGCAGCTTAGCCCCTTTAGCGGGAGTGGTAAAGGGAGATACGCAGTATTTT. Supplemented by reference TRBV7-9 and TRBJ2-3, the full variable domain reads DTGVSQNPRHKITKRGQNVTFRCDPISEHNRLYWYRQTLGQGPEFLTYFQNEAQLEKSRLLSDRFSAERPKGSFSTLEIQRTEQGDSAMYLCASSLAPLAGVVKGDTQYFGPGTRLTVL.

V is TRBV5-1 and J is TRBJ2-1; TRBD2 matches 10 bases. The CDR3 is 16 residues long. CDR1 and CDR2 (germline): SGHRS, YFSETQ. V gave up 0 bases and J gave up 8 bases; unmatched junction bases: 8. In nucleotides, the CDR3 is TGCGCCAGCAGCTTGGTTACTAGCGGGATAACGGATGAGCAGTTCTTC. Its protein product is CASSLVTSGITDEQFF.

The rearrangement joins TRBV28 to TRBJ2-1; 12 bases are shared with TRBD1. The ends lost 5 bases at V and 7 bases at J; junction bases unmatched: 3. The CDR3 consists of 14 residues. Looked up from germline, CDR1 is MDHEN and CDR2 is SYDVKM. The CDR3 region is CASSRDRGRNEQFF. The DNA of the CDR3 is TGTGCCAGCAGTAGGGACAGGGGGCGAAATGAGCAGTTCTTC.

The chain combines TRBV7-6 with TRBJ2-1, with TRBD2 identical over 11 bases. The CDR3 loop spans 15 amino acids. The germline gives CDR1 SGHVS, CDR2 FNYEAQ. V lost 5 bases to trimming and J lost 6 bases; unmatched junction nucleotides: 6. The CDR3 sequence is CASSIGLAGLNEQFF. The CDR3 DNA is TGTGCCAGCAGCATCGGACTAGCGGGCCTCAATGAGCAGTTCTTC.

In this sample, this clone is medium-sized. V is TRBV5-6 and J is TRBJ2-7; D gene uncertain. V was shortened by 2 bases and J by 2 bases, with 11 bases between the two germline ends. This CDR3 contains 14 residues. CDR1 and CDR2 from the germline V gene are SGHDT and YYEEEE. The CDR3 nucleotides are TGTGCCAGCAGCTTCAGTGTGTCAACCTACGAGCAGTACTTC. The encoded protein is CASSFSVSTYEQYF.

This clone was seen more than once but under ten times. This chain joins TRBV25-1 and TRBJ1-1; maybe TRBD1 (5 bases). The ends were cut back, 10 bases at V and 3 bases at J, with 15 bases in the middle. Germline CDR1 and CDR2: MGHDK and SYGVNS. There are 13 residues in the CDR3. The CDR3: CATSFRGDTEAFF. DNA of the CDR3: TGTGCCACCTCCTTCCGGGGGGACACTGAAGCTTTCTTT.

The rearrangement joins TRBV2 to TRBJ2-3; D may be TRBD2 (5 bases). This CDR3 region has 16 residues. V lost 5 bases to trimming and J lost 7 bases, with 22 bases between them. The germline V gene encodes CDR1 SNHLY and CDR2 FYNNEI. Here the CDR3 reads CASSQSRTLLTNTQYF. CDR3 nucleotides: TGTGCCAGCAGTCAGTCCCGGACTCTTTTGACAAATACGCAGTATTTT.

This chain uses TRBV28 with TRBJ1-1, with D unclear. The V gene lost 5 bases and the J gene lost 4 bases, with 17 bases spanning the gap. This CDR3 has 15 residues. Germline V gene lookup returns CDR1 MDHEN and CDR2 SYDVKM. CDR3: CASSALGVRGTEAFF. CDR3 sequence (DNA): TGTGCCAGCAGTGCCCTCGGGGTTCGGGGCACTGAAGCTTTCTTT.

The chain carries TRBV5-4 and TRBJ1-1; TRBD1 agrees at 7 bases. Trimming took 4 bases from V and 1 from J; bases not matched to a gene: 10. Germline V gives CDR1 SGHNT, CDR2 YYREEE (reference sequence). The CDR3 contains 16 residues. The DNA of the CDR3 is TGTGCCAGCAGCCAACCCGACAGGGAGCCGAACACTGAAGCTTTCTTT. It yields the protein CASSQPDREPNTEAFF.